This section outlines one TCR beta chain sequence together with its context. The CDR3 contains 11 residues. Trimming removed 5 bases at V and 7 bases at J, with 9 bases between. This entry is derived from a study of blood T cell repertoires in COVID-19. Turning to the study itself: Sources were T cells, B-cell-depleted T cells, or PBMCs; the material itself was cDNA or gDNA.

Per the original data handling: From reference gene primer amplification, estimates of nucleated cell counts were derived. Assay: immunoSEQ multiplex PCR; the TCRdb copy retains only in-frame clones and omits some. V and J calls and clone size follow that table, whereas D and trimming were derived from the DNA. The sample has approximately 70,000 clones; 82% are singletons. Sequencing used peripheral blood. The V and J genes are TRBV12-3 or TRBV12-4 and TRBJ2-7; a weak D match, TRBD2 (5 bases). This sequence was found in a human donor in a cohort sampled during active COVID-19. The CDR3 region has the DNA TGTGCCAGCAGTATCTCGGGAGAGCAGTACTTC. It encodes CASSISGEQYF.